Following are 6 T cell receptor beta chains from one sample sequenced in a study of blood T cell repertoires in COVID-19. The assay was immunoSEQ multiplex PCR, and TCRdb's table has in-frame clones only and misses some. The table includes approximately 300,000 clones, about nine tenths detected once. The sample comprised peripheral blood. Every receptor here comes from a woman aged 25-40 years with COVID-19, enrolled during active disease.

The V and J genes are TRBV30 and TRBJ2-1; no reliable D call. The CDR3 has 15 amino acids. Per the germline V gene, CDR1 is GTSNPN and CDR2 is SVGIG (reference sequence). Deletions cut 1 base from V and 0 bases from J, with 10 bases between. CDR3 in amino acids: CAWSEAVSSYNEQFF. CDR3 nucleotide sequence: TGTGCCTGGAGTGAGGCGGTTAGCTCCTACAATGAGCAGTTCTTC.

The chain has TRBV3-1 (or the pseudogene TRBV3-2) and TRBJ2-3; 11 bases fit TRBD2. Germline-derived CDR1 and CDR2 are LGHDT and YNNKEL (reference sequence). Unmatched junction bases numbered 6, after V lost 2 bases and J lost 5 bases. The CDR3 sequence is 16 residues long. CDR3 protein: CASSQPIAGGGDTQYF. Here the CDR3 DNA reads TGTGCCAGCAGCCAACCAATAGCGGGAGGGGGAGATACGCAGTATTTT.

The chain has TRBV5-1 and TRBJ2-5; D remains unclear. Per the germline V gene, CDR1 is SGHRS and CDR2 is YFSETQ. V lost 9 bases and J lost 1, with 16 bases in between. The CDR3 loop spans 14 amino acids. DNA of the CDR3: TGCGCCACTTCACCGGGTTTAGGCCAAGAGACCCAGTACTTC. Residues: CATSPGLGQETQYF.

The rearrangement joins TRBV5-1 to TRBJ1-1; D may be TRBD1 (5 bases). The germline V and J ends were trimmed by 3 bases and 3 bases, with 9 bases remaining between them. The germline gives CDR1 SGHRS, CDR2 YFSETQ. The CDR3 consists of 13 residues. CDR3 sequence (DNA): TGCGCCAGCAGCTGGGCGGGGGACACTGAAGCTTTCTTT. Its translation: CASSWAGDTEAFF.

The rearrangement uses TRBV27 and TRBJ1-6; 9 bases align to TRBD1. The J segment lost 0 bases and the V segment lost 2 bases, leaving 5 bases of the junction unmatched. This CDR3 spans 18 amino acids. The germline V gene encodes CDR1 MNHEY and CDR2 SMNVEV (reference sequence). CDR3 protein: CASSLKGQGGSYNSPLHF. The DNA for the CDR3 is TGTGCCAGCAGTTTAAAGGGACAGGGCGGCTCCTATAATTCACCCCTCCACTTT.

The rearrangement uses TRBV5-8 and TRBJ2-1; 9 positions agree with TRBD2. Germline CDR1 is SGHTS and CDR2 is YDEGEE. V shed 0 bases, J shed 4 bases, and the junction held 2 bases outside the gene matches. The CDR3 spans 15 residues. CDR3 sequence (DNA): TGTGCCAGCAGCTTGGGACTAGCGGTATACAATGAGCAGTTCTTC. It translates to CASSLGLAVYNEQFF.